The sequence of this T cell receptor (beta chain) was determined in a study of blood T cell repertoires in COVID-19. For the study at large: Samples of COVID-19 (acute and convalescent) were obtained from the United States, Italy and Spain.

In the study's own analysis: Researchers report that nucleated cell counts were estimated from reference gene primer amplification. Using immunoSEQ multiplex PCR, the repertoire was profiled, and TCRdb retains in-frame clones only, with some absent. Clone size and the V and J calls come from that table; the DNA yielded D and trimming. The data contain 60,000 to 90,000 clones, 75% to 90% of them singletons. The CDR3 length is 16 residues. J lost 2 bases, V lost 3 bases, and 4 bases had no gene match. CDR1 is SGHTA, CDR2 FQGNSA, per germline. Sample: peripheral blood. This receptor was taken from a man in his 60s with active or convalescent COVID-19. This chain joins TRBV7-2 and TRBJ2-3, with TRBD2 identical over 11 bases. The CDR3 loop reads CASSFRTSGYTDTQYF. CDR3 nucleotides: TGTGCCAGCAGCTTCCGGACTAGCGGGTACACAGATACGCAGTATTTT.